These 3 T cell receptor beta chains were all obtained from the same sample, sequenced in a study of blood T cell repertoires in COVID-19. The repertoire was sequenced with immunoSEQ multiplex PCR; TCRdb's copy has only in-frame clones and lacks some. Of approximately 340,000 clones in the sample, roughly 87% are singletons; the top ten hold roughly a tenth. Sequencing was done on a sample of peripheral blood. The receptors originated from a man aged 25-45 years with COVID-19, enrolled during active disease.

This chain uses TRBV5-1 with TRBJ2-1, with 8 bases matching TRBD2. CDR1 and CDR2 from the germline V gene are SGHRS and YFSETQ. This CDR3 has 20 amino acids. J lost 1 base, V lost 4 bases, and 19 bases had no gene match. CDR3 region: CASSVRTGGFVRLSYNEQFF. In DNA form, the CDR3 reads TGCGCCAGCAGCGTGAGAACGGGAGGGTTTGTTAGGTTATCCTACAATGAGCAGTTCTTC.

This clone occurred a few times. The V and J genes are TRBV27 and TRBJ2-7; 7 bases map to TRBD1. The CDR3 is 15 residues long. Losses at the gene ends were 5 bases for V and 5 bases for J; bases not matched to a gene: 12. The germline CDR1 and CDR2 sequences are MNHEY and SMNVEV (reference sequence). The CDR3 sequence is CASSPATGFKDEQYF. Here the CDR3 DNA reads TGTGCCAGCAGTCCCGCGACAGGGTTCAAGGACGAGCAGTACTTC.

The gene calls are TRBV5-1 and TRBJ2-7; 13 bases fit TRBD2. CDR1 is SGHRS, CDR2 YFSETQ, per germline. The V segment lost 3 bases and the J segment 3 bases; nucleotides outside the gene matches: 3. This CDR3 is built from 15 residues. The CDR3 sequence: CASSSGLAGVYEQYF. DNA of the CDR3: TGCGCCAGCAGCTCCGGACTAGCGGGAGTCTACGAGCAGTACTTC.